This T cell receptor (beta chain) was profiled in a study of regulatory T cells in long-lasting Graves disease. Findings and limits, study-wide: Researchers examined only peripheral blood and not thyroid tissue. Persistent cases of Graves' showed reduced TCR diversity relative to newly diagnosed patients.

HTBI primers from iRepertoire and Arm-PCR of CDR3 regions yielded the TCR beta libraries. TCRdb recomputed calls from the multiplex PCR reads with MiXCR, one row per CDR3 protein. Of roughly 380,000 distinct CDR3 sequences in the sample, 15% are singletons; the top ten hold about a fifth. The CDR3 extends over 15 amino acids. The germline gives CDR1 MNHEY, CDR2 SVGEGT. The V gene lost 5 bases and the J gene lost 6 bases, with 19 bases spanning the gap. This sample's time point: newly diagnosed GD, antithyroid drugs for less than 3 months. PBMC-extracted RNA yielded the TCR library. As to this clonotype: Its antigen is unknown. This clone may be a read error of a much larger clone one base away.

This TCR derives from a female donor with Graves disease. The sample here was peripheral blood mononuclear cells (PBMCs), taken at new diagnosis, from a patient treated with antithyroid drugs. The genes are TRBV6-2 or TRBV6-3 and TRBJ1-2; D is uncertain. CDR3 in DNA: TGTGCCAGCAGTGAAGACGTACTTACCCTCAATGGCTACACCTTC. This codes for CASSEDVLTLNGYTF.